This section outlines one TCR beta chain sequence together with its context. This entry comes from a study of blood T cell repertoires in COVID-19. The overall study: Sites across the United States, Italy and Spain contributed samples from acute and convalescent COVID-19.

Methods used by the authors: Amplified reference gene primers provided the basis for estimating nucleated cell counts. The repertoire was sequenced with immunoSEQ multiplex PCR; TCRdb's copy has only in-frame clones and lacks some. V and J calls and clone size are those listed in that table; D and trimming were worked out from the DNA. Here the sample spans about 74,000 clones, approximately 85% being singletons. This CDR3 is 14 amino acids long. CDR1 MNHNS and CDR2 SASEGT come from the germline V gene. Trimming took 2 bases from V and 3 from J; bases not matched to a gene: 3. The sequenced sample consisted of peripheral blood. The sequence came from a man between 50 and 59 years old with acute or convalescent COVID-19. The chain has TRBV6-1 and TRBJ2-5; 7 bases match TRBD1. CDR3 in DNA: TGTGCCAGCAGTGAAAAGACAGGGAAAGAGACCCAGTACTTC. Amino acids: CASSEKTGKETQYF.